The clone carrying this T cell receptor beta chain was found once. The sample is drawn from a study of shared T cell receptors in the human thymus. This table comes from immunoSEQ multiplex PCR, and its TCRdb copy is limited to in-frame clones, with some not included. The sample contains roughly 560,000 clones, about 84% of which appear only once. The CDR3 totals 14 residues. Germline-derived CDR1 and CDR2 are MNHEY and SVGAGI. V lost 0 bases, J lost 11 bases, and 7 bases stayed unmatched. This sample also appeared in a second study, on human thymus T cells. In that study: During corrective heart surgery, resections were taken, and the thymus tissue came from them. Apparent bias marked the V and J gene usage of thymic and blood repertoires. What related research reported was that thymic repertoires overlapped highly among unrelated individuals.

Material for sequencing was thymocytes. The V gene is TRBV6-5, the J gene TRBJ2-1; 7 positions match TRBD2. This receptor was taken from a boy under two years old with a congenital heart defect. The CDR3 sequence: CASSYSTLSGKQFF. Written as DNA, the CDR3 is TGTGCCAGCAGTTACTCCACCCTGAGCGGGAAGCAGTTCTTC.